The 29 T cell receptor beta chains listed next were all sequenced from one sample in a study of early T cells in non-severe SARS-CoV-2 infection. Each CDR3 protein is one row after TCRdb ran MiXCR on the 5' RACE reads. The sample comprises 43,000 or so distinct CDR3 sequences, 3% to 4% of which are singletons, and 3% to 3.5% rests with the top ten. What was sequenced was whole blood. The receptor source for this set is an adult who was a healthcare worker with PCR-confirmed SARS-CoV-2 infection or an uninfected control (not recorded which).

V gene TRBV9 combines with J gene TRBJ2-4; the D gene is possibly TRBD2 (6 bases). V gave up 0 bases and J gave up 7 bases, with 17 bases separating them. The CDR3 runs to 16 residues. CDR1 SGDLS and CDR2 YYNGEE come from the germline V gene. CDR3 protein: CASSVDGDSLSNIQYF. The CDR3 DNA follows: TGTGCCAGCAGCGTAGACGGGGACTCCCTTTCTAACATTCAGTACTTC.

This clonotype was counted ten times or more. The V and J genes are TRBV5-6 and TRBJ1-4; D ambiguous. There are 14 residues in the CDR3. CDR1 is SGHDT and CDR2 is YYEEEE in the germline V gene. Trimming removed 6 bases from V and 2 bases from J, with 11 bases in between. The CDR3 nucleotides read TGTGCCAGCACCACCGGGTGGACTAATGAAAAACTGTTTTTT. Its translation is CASTTGWTNEKLFF.

This clonotype showed up many times. J is TRBJ2-3 and V is TRBV4-1; 12 bases are a match to TRBD1. Germline assignment: CDR1 MGHRA and CDR2 YSYEKL. CDR3 length: 18 amino acids. V lost 3 bases to trimming and J lost 4 bases; unmatched junction nucleotides: 11. The CDR3 region is CASSQGQGAGAGPDTQYF. The CDR3 nucleotides read TGCGCCAGCAGCCAGGGACAGGGGGCGGGTGCGGGACCAGATACGCAGTATTTT.

For this clonotype: One end of the junction is discordant with germline, which a read error may explain. The chain is built from TRBV4-2 and TRBJ2-7; D call uncertain. This CDR3 has 14 amino acids. CDR1 LGHNA and CDR2 YNFKEQ come from the germline V gene. DNA for the CDR3: TGTGTCAGCAGCCGGATAAGCGCCTCCTACGAGCAGTACTTC. This gives the protein CVSSRISASYEQYF.

This clonotype was counted between two and nine times. The chain joins TRBV20-1 to TRBJ2-1, with 8 positions matching TRBD2. CDR1 is DFQATT, CDR2 SNEGSKA, per germline (reference sequence). V trimming: 6 bases; J trimming: 6 bases; junction bases outside the gene matches: 13. This CDR3 is built from 15 residues. CDR3 protein: CSAPLAGGRGNEQFF. DNA of the CDR3: TGCAGTGCCCCTCTGGCGGGGGGCCGGGGCAATGAGCAGTTCTTC.

The chain recombines TRBV7-6 with TRBJ1-1; D not certain. The length of the CDR3 is 16 residues. Trimming cost V 5 bases and J 4 bases, with 20 bases left between them. The germline V gene encodes CDR1 SGHVS and CDR2 FNYEAQ. The CDR3 nucleotides are TGTGCCAGCAGCCCGTCGGGAGGTCCCCGGGGCACTGAAGCTTTCTTT. Protein sequence: CASSPSGGPRGTEAFF.

This clonotype came up many times. This rearrangement joins TRBV25-1 to TRBJ2-5, with D unresolved. Trimming cost V 0 bases and J 2 bases, with 7 bases left between them. CDR1 and CDR2 from the germline V gene are MGHDK and SYGVNS. The CDR3 runs to 14 residues. This CDR3 is CASSEYTAQETQYF. CDR3 sequence (DNA): TGTGCCAGCAGTGAATATACAGCTCAAGAGACCCAGTACTTC.

In its sample, this clonotype was seen a few times. This rearrangement joins TRBV20-1 to TRBJ1-5, with D uncertain. Trimming took off 2 bases at V and 9 bases at J, with 11 bases between the two ends. This CDR3 region has 12 residues. Germline CDR1 DFQATT, CDR2 SNEGSKA (reference sequence). DNA for the CDR3: TGCAGTGCTAGATCCCAGGCGGGGCCCCAGCATTTT. It specifies CSARSQAGPQHF.

In its sample, this clonotype was seen many times. The chain carries TRBV7-3 and TRBJ1-1; no clear D. Germline V gene data show CDR1 as SGHTA and CDR2 as FQGTGA. Trimming removed 2 bases from V and 5 bases from J, with 9 bases in between. This CDR3 region has 13 residues. CDR3 protein: CASSLFSGTEAFF. The CDR3 DNA reads TGTGCCAGCAGCTTATTTTCTGGGACTGAAGCTTTCTTT.

This clonotype was observed at least ten times. This rearrangement joins TRBV10-2 to TRBJ1-2, with unresolved D. V was clipped by 2 bases and J by 0 bases, with 13 bases between them. The CDR3 is 16 residues long. Germline values: CDR1 WSHSY, CDR2 SAAADI. In nucleotides, the CDR3 is TGCGCCAGCAGTGAGCCCACCATGGCAGCTAACTATGGCTACACCTTC. It translates to CASSEPTMAANYGYTF.

This clonotype was counted many times. The CDR3 DNA sequence: TGTGCCAGCAGCTTAGATGCCAGCCCCTACGAGCAGTACTTC. Protein product: CASSLDASPYEQYF. The chain joins TRBV7-9 to TRBJ2-7, with D unclear. The CDR3 sequence is 14 residues long. The V gene's germline CDR1 is SEHNR and CDR2 FQNEAQ (reference sequence). Deletions cut 1 base from V and 2 bases from J, with 9 bases between. The entire variable domain, with the rest obtained from reference TRBV7-9 and TRBJ2-7, is as follows: DTGVSQNPRHKITKRGQNVTFRCDPISEHNRLYWYRQTLGQGPEFLTYFQNEAQLEKSRLLSDRFSAERPKGSFSTLEIQRTEQGDSAMYLCASSLDASPYEQYFGPGTRLTVT.

This chain joins TRBV7-3 and TRBJ2-2; 7 bases are a match to TRBD1. This CDR3 is 15 amino acids long. Trimming at V came to 5 bases and at J to 4 bases, leaving 7 bases not matched to a gene. Germline CDR1 is SGHTA and CDR2 is FQGTGA. The CDR3 spells CASSQGGAGTGELFF. The DNA of the CDR3 is TGTGCCAGCAGCCAAGGGGGCGCCGGCACCGGGGAGCTGTTTTTT.

This clonotype was picked up many times. This chain uses TRBV2 with TRBJ2-5, with TRBD2 as a possible D gene (5 bases). This CDR3 is 15 amino acids long. The germline gives CDR1 SNHLY, CDR2 FYNNEI. The V end was cut by 0 bases, the J end by 1 base, with 9 bases between. CDR3 in DNA: TGTGCCAGCAGTGAAGCTGGCCGGGGCCAAGAGACCCAGTACTTC. Translating gives CASSEAGRGQETQYF.

This clonotype was seen many times. This chain joins TRBV7-3 and TRBJ2-1; 10 bases match TRBD2. This CDR3 is 15 amino acids long. After removal of 5 bases from V and 3 bases from J, the junction contained 4 bases not matched to a gene. From germline, CDR1 is SGHTA and CDR2 FQGTGA. CDR3 in DNA: TGTGCCAGCAGCCCTCAGCGGGGGGGCTACAATGAGCAGTTCTTC. Its protein product is CASSPQRGGYNEQFF.

This clonotype came up many times. CDR3 region: CASSSDRVNEKLFF. For the CDR3, the DNA is TGTGCCAGCAGCTCGGACAGAGTTAATGAAAAACTGTTTTTT. The chain combines TRBV7-9 with TRBJ1-4, with D maybe TRBD1 (6 bases). The germline V and J ends were trimmed by 4 bases and 4 bases, with 10 bases remaining between them. CDR3 size: 14 residues. CDR1 is SEHNR, CDR2 FQNEAQ, per germline (reference sequence). Variable domain in full (rest from reference TRBV7-9 and TRBJ1-4): DTGVSQNPRHKITKRGQNVTFRCDPISEHNRLYWYRQTLGQGPEFLTYFQNEAQLEKSRLLSDRFSAERPKGSFSTLEIQRTEQGDSAMYLCASSSDRVNEKLFFGSGTQLSVL.

This clonotype was seen repeatedly, ten times or more. The chain recombines TRBV15 with TRBJ2-6; D is uncertain. The CDR3 consists of 12 residues. V was pared by 9 bases and J by 0 bases, with 3 bases between. Germline V gene lookup returns CDR1 LNHNV and CDR2 YYDKDF (reference sequence). The DNA for the CDR3 is TGTGCCACGAGCTCTGGGGCCAACGTCCTGACTTTC. It encodes CATSSGANVLTF.

Many counts were recorded for this clonotype. The rearrangement links TRBV5-5 to TRBJ2-2; 7 bases are a match to TRBD2. The CDR3 sequence is 16 residues long. CDR1 is SGHKS and CDR2 is YYEKEE in the germline V gene (reference sequence). V dropped 2 bases and J dropped 5; count of bases not matched to a gene: 9. The CDR3 region is CASSFLPGGLTGELFF. DNA of the CDR3: TGTGCCAGCAGCTTCCTGCCGGGAGGTTTAACCGGGGAGCTGTTTTTT.

V usage is TRBV7-9 and J usage is TRBJ2-7; possibly TRBD2 for D (6 bases). This CDR3 is built from 14 residues. In germline, CDR1 is SEHNR, CDR2 FQNEAQ (reference sequence). V shed 2 bases and J shed 5 bases, with 13 bases lying between them. The CDR3 DNA reads TGTGCCAGCAGCTTACAGGAGGGACCCCACGAGCAGTACTTC. Residues: CASSLQEGPHEQYF.

This clonotype was detected many times. The V call is TRBV7-6, the J call TRBJ2-3; D may be TRBD2 (7 bases). Germline lookup yields CDR1 SGHVS and CDR2 FNYEAQ. The CDR3 has 15 amino acids. Trimming removed 5 bases at V and 6 bases at J, with 18 bases between. This CDR3 reads CASSKIGGAGDTQYF. CDR3 coding DNA: TGTGCCAGCAGCAAGATAGGGGGGGCAGGGGATACGCAGTATTTT. The full variable domain, completed using reference TRBV7-6 and TRBJ2-3, is GAGVSQSPRYKVTKRGQDVALRCDPISGHVSLYWYRQALGQGPEFLTYFNYEAQQDKSGLPNDRFSAERPEGSISTLTIQRTEQRDSAMYRCASSKIGGAGDTQYFGPGTRLTVL.

In this sample, this clonotype turned up many times. J is TRBJ2-7 and V is TRBV7-6, with TRBD1 identical over 7 bases. This CDR3 comprises 12 residues. Germline V gene data show CDR1 as SGHVS and CDR2 as FNYEAQ. Trimming at V came to 5 bases and at J to 3 bases, leaving 1 base not matched to a gene. This CDR3 reads CASSRQGYEQYF. The CDR3 region has the DNA TGTGCCAGCAGCAGACAGGGCTACGAGCAGTACTTC. Together with reference TRBV7-6 and TRBJ2-7, the CDR3 gives the full variable domain: GAGVSQSPRYKVTKRGQDVALRCDPISGHVSLYWYRQALGQGPEFLTYFNYEAQQDKSGLPNDRFSAERPEGSISTLTIQRTEQRDSAMYRCASSRQGYEQYFGPGTRLTVT.

This clonotype has ten or more counts. This chain links TRBV12-2 with TRBJ2-2; TRBD2 is taken as the D call from the table, unchecked against the DNA. TRBV12-2 is a known pseudogene. This CDR3 comprises 20 residues. CDR3 in DNA: TGTGCAAGTCGCTTCACCGGGACTAGCGGGCAATTCCGCTACACCGGGGAGCTGTTTTTT. Its translation: CASRFTGTSGQFRYTGELFF.

Ten or more counts support this clonotype. V and J are TRBV12-3 or TRBV12-4 and TRBJ2-7; possibly TRBD1 for D (5 bases). Trimming removed 6 bases from V and 0 bases from J, with 12 bases in between. The CDR3 consists of 14 residues. CDR3 region: CASRKQGFSYEQYF. The CDR3 DNA follows: TGTGCCAGCAGGAAGCAGGGCTTCTCCTACGAGCAGTACTTC.

This clonotype was seen repeatedly, ten times or more. The chain has TRBV29-1 and TRBJ2-1; 9 positions match TRBD1. V lost 3 bases to trimming and J lost 15 bases; unmatched junction nucleotides: 9. CDR1 and CDR2 from the germline V gene are SQVTM and ANQGSEA. This CDR3 spans 12 amino acids. CDR3: CSVDDRGMGRFF. The CDR3 DNA follows: TGCAGCGTTGACGACAGGGGGATGGGGAGGTTCTTC.

The table lists this clonotype with many counts. This chain uses TRBV21-1 with TRBJ2-3; the D call in the table, TRBD2, was not verified against the DNA. TRBV21-1 is listed as a pseudogene. The CDR3 loop spans 16 amino acids. CDR3 in DNA: TGTGCCAGCAGCAAAGAAGGGACTAGAACCACAGATACGCAGTATTTT. Encoded protein: CASSKEGTRTTDTQYF.

This clonotype was detected many times. The V call is TRBV5-5, the J call TRBJ2-7; D unclear. V was clipped by 1 base and J by 3 bases, with 8 bases between them. The CDR3 has 13 residues. Germline CDR1 reads SGHKS; CDR2 reads YYEKEE (reference sequence). CDR3 nucleotides: TGTGCCAGCAGCTTGATCGGCAGCTACGAGCAGTACTTC. Translating gives CASSLIGSYEQYF.

This clonotype was found many times. The V call is TRBV5-8, the J call TRBJ2-7; D is uncertain. CDR1 SGHTS and CDR2 YDEGEE come from the germline V gene. V lost 3 bases and J 1 base, leaving 5 bases between the germline ends. The CDR3 contains 12 residues. Written as DNA, the CDR3 is TGTGCCAGCAGCTCCCATTCCTACGAGCAGTACTTC. Its protein is CASSSHSYEQYF.

This chain connects TRBV29-1 to TRBJ1-5; TRBD1 might be the D (5 bases). The CDR3 sequence is 16 residues long. Germline values: CDR1 SQVTM, CDR2 ANQGSEA. The V and J ends lost 6 bases and 5 bases respectively, with 23 bases between them. CDR3 in amino acids: CSVNGTRLGAYQPQHF. For the CDR3, the DNA is TGCAGCGTAAACGGGACCAGACTAGGAGCATATCAGCCCCAGCATTTT.

This clonotype was recorded at least ten times. The genes are TRBV18 and TRBJ2-6; D is unresolved. V lost 5 bases to trimming and J lost 2 bases, with 10 bases between them. The germline V gene has CDR1 KGHSH and CDR2 LQKENI. There are 15 residues in the CDR3. The CDR3 sequence: CASSSGGTGANVLTF. CDR3 nucleotides: TGTGCCAGCTCATCAGGTGGTACTGGGGCCAACGTCCTGACTTTC.

This clonotype showed up many times. The chain couples TRBV20-1 to TRBJ1-5; D unresolved. This CDR3 contains 14 residues. Per germline, CDR1 DFQATT and CDR2 SNEGSKA (reference sequence). Trimming pared 3 bases from V and 2 bases from J, leaving 11 bases between. CDR3 loop: CSASWRVGNQPQHF. DNA for the CDR3: TGCAGTGCTAGCTGGAGGGTGGGCAATCAGCCCCAGCATTTT.